This T cell receptor (beta chain) was retrieved from a study of post-analysis software for immune sequencing data. The wider study: Included courses were relapsing-remitting and secondary progressive multiple sclerosis; progressive-relapsing multiple sclerosis was also included.

In the case of this clonotype: Antigen: not known. The junction differs from germline at one of its ends, possibly a read error.

Unique molecular identifiers featured in each of the TCR beta cDNA libraries. Each batch of roughly 0.95 to 10 million T cells produced roughly 0.5 million cDNA molecules. A single record per CDR3 protein comes from TCRdb applying MiXCR to the PCR reads. The sample lists under 650,000 distinct CDR3 sequences, 44% occurring once. Overall study results and limits: Controls significantly exceeded multiple sclerosis patients in normalized Chao1 diversity. Comparison of patients with controls showed about 5 TRBV segments more frequent in patients, TRBV5-6, TRBV5-1 and TRBV20-1 among them. Strong same-batch co-clustering of samples appeared with F measure clustering.

Germline V CDR1 and CDR2: SGHDN, FVKESK. The CDR3 loop spans 15 amino acids. Sequencing was performed on blood. This chain connects TRBV14 to TRBJ2-7; 14 positions agree with TRBD2. The sequence was collected from a girl between 10 and 17 years old with multiple sclerosis. CDR3 bases: TGTGTCAGCAGCCCGACTAGCGGGAGGGTTGATGAGCAGTACTTC. Protein sequence: CVSSPTSGRVDEQYF.